This T cell receptor (beta chain) was found in a study of PD-L1 blockade in urothelial cancer. Study background: The study recovered a median of around 150,000 T cells per blood sample. Regarding the study as a whole: Below-median pretreatment blood TCR clonality was a predictor of better survival.

Sample contribution per patient ranged from 1 to 8, covering pretreatment and on-treatment. The V gene's germline CDR1 is MDHEN and CDR2 SYDVKM. V shed 1 base, J shed 1 base, and the junction held 10 bases outside the gene matches. The CDR3 totals 18 residues. Points on this clone: Its antigen is unknown.

Data came from immunoSEQ multiplex PCR; TCRdb stores just in-frame clones and leaves some out. The sample holds more than 70,000 clones; 85% to 90% are singletons and the top ten take roughly 3.2%. The source material was PBMCs, sampled around atezolizumab (anti-PD-L1) treatment. The chain uses TRBV28 and TRBJ2-1; TRBD2 matches 7 bases. The receptor was derived from a man aged 55-75 years with urothelial cancer. As DNA, the CDR3 is TGTGCCAGCAGTTTATCGGGTCGCGGGAGCGCTTCCTACAATGAGCAGTTCTTC. As protein: CASSLSGRGSASYNEQFF.